A selection of T cell receptor beta chains follows, all from one sample in a study of T cell repertoires in cytomegalovirus infection. TCRdb passed the reads through MiXCR, listing each CDR3 protein once. The sample holds 150,000 to 190,000 distinct CDR3 sequences, about 25% seen once. The sequencing input was PBMCs. The receptors were sampled from a human donor in good health (CMV status not recorded). Some clones in this sample may be carry-over from other donors' samples. Both conserved end residues are part of each CDR3. A D gene is named only where the DNA matches it firmly. Expanded clones get a size class; other rows say once, few or many, or leave the size out.

d_gene	j_gene	abundance	v_gene	CDR3nt	CDR3aa
.	TRBJ2-7	.	TRBV2	TGTGCCAGCGGTCGAGAGTTCGACGAGCAGTACTTC	CASGREFDEQYF
.	TRBJ2-1	many	TRBV7-2	TGTGCCAGCAGCCTAGGGGGGGGGCTGTCCTACAATGAGCAGTTCTTC	CASSLGGGLSYNEQFF
.	TRBJ2-3	.	TRBV28	TGTGCCACCTCCCACCATCTGAGGAACTTCACAGATACGCAGTATTTT	CATSHHLRNFTDTQYF
TRBD1	TRBJ2-1	.	TRBV28	TGTGCCAGCCACCGGACAGGGGGCTCCTACAATGAGCAGTTCTTC	CASHRTGGSYNEQFF
TRBD1	TRBJ2-7	many	TRBV7-2	TGTGCCAGCAGCCCCGACAGGGGGCTGTACGAGCAGTACTTC	CASSPDRGLYEQYF
.	TRBJ2-3	.	TRBV19	TGTGCCAGTAAGGGGCCGACCCTAAGCACAGATACGCAGTATTTT	CASKGPTLSTDTQYF
.	TRBJ2-5	few	TRBV7-2	TGTGCCAGCAGAAAGGGGGGGGGTTTCGAGACCCAGTACTTC	CASRKGGGFETQYF
.	TRBJ2-3	few	TRBV11-3	TGTGCCAGCAGCCAACGGGGGGCCATCACAGATACGCAGTATTTT	CASSQRGAITDTQYF
.	TRBJ1-1	few	TRBV5-1	TGCGCCAGCAGCTTGCAGCCTAAGGTGGACACTGAAGCTTTCTTT	CASSLQPKVDTEAFF
TRBD2	TRBJ2-1	.	TRBV6-1	TGTGCCAGCAGTGAAGTTAGCGGGAGGTTCAATGAGCAGTTCTTC	CASSEVSGRFNEQFF
.	TRBJ2-6	few	TRBV20-1	TGCAGTGCTAAGAGAGGGGGAAGAAGCTCTGGGGCCAACGTCCTGACTTTC	CSAKRGGRSSGANVLTF
.	TRBJ1-2	.	TRBV6-2/TRBV6-3	TGTGCCAGCAGTTACTCCCAGGGGTCCTATGGCTACACCTTC	CASSYSQGSYGYTF
.	TRBJ2-5	many	TRBV28	TGTGCCAGCAGTGTCGTACTCCAAGAGACCCAGTACTTC	CASSVVLQETQYF
.	TRBJ1-4	few	TRBV25-1	TGTGCCAGCAGTGAATTGCGACAAGCCTTTGGAGAAAAACTGTTTTTT	CASSELRQAFGEKLFF
TRBD1	TRBJ2-5	.	TRBV9	TGTGCCAGCAGCGCGGGACAGCTCCAAGAGACCCAGTACTTC	CASSAGQLQETQYF
TRBD2	TRBJ2-1	few	TRBV19	TGTGCCAGTAGTATATTTTTGGGGGGGAGTGGCAATGAGCAGTTCTTC	CASSIFLGGSGNEQFF
.	TRBJ2-4	few	TRBV20-1	TGCAGTGCTAAGCAGGGAGAGGGTAAAAACATTCAGTACTTC	CSAKQGEGKNIQYF
.	TRBJ1-2	many	TRBV7-2	TGTGCCAGCAGCTTAGCGAACTCGGTAAACTATGGCTACACCTTC	CASSLANSVNYGYTF
.	TRBJ1-4	.	TRBV3-1	TGTGCCAGCGGAGACGGGGTAGCGGAAAAACTGTTTTTT	CASGDGVAEKLFF
TRBD1	TRBJ1-4	.	TRBV6-5	TGTGCCAGCAGTGGGACAGGGGGCAATGAACTGTTTTTT	CASSGTGGNELFF
TRBD2	TRBJ2-7	.	TRBV6-8	TGTGCCACCTTCCCCAGCGGGAAGGACGAGCAGTACTTC	CATFPSGKDEQYF
.	TRBJ2-5	many	TRBV7-8	TGTGCCAGCAGCGGTACTTTGTGGGAGGAGACCCAGTACTTC	CASSGTLWEETQYF
TRBD1	TRBJ1-1	many	TRBV7-8	TGTGCCAGCAGCTTATCATTCCAGCGGTCCGCGAGGGACAGGGGGTTGAGCACTGAAGCTTTCTTT	CASSLSFQRSARDRGLSTEAFF
TRBD1	TRBJ2-7	.	TRBV28	TGTGCCAGCAGTTCCCACGGAATGGCAGGGGGTGGCTCCTACGAGCAGTACTTC	CASSSHGMAGGGSYEQYF
.	TRBJ2-5	.	TRBV6-1	TGTGCCAGCAGTGACGCAAGATTGGGGACCCAGTACTTC	CASSDARLGTQYF
.	TRBJ2-6	.	TRBV15	TGTGCCACCAGCAGGGACACCAACTCTGGGGCCAACGTCCTGACTTTC	CATSRDTNSGANVLTF
TRBD1	TRBJ1-1	.	TRBV7-2	TGTGCCAGCAGCCCATCGGGGACAGGGGGCCTTATGAACACTGAAGCTTTCTTT	CASSPSGTGGLMNTEAFF
TRBD1	TRBJ1-2	many	TRBV7-2	TGTGCCAGCAGTTCCCAGGGGGCGCTCCGTGGCTACACCTTC	CASSSQGALRGYTF
.	TRBJ2-5	many	TRBV7-2	TGTGCCAGCAGCTTAGCCTTAGCGGTTCAAGAGACCCAGTACTTC	CASSLALAVQETQYF
TRBD1	TRBJ2-5	.	TRBV27	TGTGCCAGCAGTATGAGACAGGGAAGCAAGGAGACCCAGTACTTC	CASSMRQGSKETQYF
.	TRBJ1-2	.	TRBV12-3/TRBV12-4	TGTGCCAGCACCCTGGGGGACGGGGACTATGGCTACACCTTC	CASTLGDGDYGYTF
TRBD2	TRBJ2-5	many	TRBV7-8	TGTGCCAGCAGCTCATCTAGCGGGAGAATAAAGACCCAGTACTTC	CASSSSSGRIKTQYF
.	TRBJ1-2	few	TRBV2	TGTGCCAGCAGTGAGGGCGGATATGGCTACACCTTC	CASSEGGYGYTF